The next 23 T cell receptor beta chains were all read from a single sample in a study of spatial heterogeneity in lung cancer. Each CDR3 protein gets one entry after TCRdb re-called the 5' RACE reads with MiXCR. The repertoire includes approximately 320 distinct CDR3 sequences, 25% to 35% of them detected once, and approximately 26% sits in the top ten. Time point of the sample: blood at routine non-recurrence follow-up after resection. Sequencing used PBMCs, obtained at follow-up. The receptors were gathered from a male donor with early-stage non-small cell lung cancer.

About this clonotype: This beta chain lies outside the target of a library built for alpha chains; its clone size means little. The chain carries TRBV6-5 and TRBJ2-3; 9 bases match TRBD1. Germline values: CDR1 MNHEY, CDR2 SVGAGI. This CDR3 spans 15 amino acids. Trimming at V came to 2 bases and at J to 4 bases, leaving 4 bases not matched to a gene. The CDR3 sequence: CASSYLGQGADTQYF. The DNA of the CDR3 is TGTGCCAGCAGTTACCTGGGACAGGGAGCAGATACGCAGTATTTT.

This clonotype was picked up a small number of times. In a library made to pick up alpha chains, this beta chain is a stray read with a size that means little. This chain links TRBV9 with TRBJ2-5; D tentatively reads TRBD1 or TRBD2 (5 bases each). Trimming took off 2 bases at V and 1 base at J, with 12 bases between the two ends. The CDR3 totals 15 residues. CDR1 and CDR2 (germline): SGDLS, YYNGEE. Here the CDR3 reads CASSVDGTAQETQYF. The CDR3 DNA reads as TGTGCCAGCAGCGTCGACGGGACGGCCCAAGAGACCCAGTACTTC.

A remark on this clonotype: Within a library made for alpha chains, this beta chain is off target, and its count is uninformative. The CDR3: CASRTGTGGPYNEQFF. CDR3 in DNA: TGTGCCAGCAGGACCGGGACAGGGGGTCCCTACAATGAGCAGTTCTTC. This chain uses TRBV27 with TRBJ2-1, with 11 bases that match TRBD1. The CDR3 runs 16 residues. J lost 2 bases, V lost 6 bases, and 6 bases had no gene match. CDR1 is MNHEY and CDR2 is SMNVEV in the germline V gene (reference sequence).

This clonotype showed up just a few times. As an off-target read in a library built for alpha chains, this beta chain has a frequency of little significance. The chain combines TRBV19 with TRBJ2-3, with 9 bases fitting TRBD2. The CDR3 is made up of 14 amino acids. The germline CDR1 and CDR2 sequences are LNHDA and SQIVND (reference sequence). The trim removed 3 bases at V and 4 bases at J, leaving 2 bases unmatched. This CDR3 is CASSIGTSPDTQYF. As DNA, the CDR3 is TGTGCCAGTAGTATCGGGACTAGCCCAGATACGCAGTATTTT.

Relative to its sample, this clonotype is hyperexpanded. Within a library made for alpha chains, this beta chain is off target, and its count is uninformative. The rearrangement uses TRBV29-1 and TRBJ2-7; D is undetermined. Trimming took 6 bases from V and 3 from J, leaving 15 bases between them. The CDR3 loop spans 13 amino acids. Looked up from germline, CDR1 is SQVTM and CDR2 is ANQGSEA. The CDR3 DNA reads TGCAGCGTGTGGGAACACTTGAACTACGAGCAGTACTTC. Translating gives CSVWEHLNYEQYF.

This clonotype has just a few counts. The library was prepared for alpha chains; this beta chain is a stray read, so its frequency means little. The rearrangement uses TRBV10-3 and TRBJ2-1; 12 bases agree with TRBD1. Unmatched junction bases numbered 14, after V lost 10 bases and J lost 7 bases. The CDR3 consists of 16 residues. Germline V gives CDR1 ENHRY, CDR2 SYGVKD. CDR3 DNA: TGTGCCACTAACTCAAGGGACAGGGGGCGTAGGAATGAGCAGTTCTTC. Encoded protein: CATNSRDRGRRNEQFF.

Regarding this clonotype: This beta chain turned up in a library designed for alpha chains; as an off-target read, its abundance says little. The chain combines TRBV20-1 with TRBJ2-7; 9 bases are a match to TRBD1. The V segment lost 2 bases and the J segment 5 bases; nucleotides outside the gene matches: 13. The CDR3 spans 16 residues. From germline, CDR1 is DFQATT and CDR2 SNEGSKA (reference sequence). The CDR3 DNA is TGCAGTGCTAGAAGAGTCCTGGACAGGGGTAGTAACGAGCAGTACTTC. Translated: CSARRVLDRGSNEQYF.

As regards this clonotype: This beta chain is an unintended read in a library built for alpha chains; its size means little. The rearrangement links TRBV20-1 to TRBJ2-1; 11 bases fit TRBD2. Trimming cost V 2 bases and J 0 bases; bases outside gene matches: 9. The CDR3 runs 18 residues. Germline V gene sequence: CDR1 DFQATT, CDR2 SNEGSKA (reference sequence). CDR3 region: CSARSLAGGLSSYNEQFF. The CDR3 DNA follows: TGCAGTGCTAGAAGCCTAGCGGGGGGCCTGAGCTCCTACAATGAGCAGTTCTTC.

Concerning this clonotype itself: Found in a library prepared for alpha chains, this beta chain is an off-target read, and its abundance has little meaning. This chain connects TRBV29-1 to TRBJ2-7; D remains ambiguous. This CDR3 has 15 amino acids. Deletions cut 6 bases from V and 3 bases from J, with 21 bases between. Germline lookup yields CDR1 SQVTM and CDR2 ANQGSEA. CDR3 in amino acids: CSVLKLAGTRYEQYF. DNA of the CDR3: TGCAGCGTCTTGAAGTTGGCAGGAACCCGCTACGAGCAGTACTTC.

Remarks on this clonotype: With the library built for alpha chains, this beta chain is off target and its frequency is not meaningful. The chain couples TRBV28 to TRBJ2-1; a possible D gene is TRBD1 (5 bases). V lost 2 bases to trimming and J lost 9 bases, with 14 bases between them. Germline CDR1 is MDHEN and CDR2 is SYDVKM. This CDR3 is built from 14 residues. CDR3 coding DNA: TGTGCCAGCAGTTTACGGGCAGGGTTGGGTGAGCAGTTCTTC. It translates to CASSLRAGLGEQFF.

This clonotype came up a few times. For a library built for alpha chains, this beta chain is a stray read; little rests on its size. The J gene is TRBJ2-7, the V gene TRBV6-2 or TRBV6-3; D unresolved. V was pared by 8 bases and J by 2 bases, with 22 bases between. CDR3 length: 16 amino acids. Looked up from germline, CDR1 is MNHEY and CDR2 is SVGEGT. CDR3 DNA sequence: TGTGCCAGCGTCACTGCGCACCCCAGAAAACCCTACGAGCAGTACTTC. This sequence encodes CASVTAHPRKPYEQYF.

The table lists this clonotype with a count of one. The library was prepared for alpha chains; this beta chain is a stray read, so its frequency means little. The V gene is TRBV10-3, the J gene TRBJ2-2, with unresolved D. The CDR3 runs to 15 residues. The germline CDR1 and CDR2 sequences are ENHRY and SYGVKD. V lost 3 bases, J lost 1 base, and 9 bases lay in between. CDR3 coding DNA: TGTGCCATCAGTGACGCGAACTGGAACACCGGGGAGCTGTTTTTT. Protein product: CAISDANWNTGELFF.

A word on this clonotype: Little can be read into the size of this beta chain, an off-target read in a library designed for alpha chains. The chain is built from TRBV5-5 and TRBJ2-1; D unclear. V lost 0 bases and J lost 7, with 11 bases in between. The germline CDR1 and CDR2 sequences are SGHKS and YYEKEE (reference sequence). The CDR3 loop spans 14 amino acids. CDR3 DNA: TGTGCCAGCAGCTTGGTATGGCGTGTAAATGAGCAGTTCTTC. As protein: CASSLVWRVNEQFF.

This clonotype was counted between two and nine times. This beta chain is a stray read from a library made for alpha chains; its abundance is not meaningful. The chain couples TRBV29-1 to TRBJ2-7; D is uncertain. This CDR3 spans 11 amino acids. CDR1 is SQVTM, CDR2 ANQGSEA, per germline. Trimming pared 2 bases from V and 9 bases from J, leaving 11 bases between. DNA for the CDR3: TGCAGCGTTGAAACCCGAAGCCGGCAGTACTTC. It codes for CSVETRSRQYF.

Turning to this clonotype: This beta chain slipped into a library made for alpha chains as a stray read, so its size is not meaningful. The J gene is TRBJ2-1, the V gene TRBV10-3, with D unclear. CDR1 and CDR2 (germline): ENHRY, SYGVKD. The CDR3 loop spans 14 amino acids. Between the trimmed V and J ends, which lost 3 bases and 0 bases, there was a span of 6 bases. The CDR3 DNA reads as TGTGCCATCAGTGACAGGAACTCCTACAATGAGCAGTTCTTC. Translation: CAISDRNSYNEQFF.

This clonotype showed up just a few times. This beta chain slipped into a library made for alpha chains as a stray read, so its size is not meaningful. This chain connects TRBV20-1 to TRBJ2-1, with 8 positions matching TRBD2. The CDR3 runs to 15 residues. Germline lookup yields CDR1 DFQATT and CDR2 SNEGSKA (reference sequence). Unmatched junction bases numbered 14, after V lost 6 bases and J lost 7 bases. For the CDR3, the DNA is TGCAGTGCCCTAGAGTTCGGGGGGGCCGAGAATGAGCAGTTCTTC. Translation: CSALEFGGAENEQFF.

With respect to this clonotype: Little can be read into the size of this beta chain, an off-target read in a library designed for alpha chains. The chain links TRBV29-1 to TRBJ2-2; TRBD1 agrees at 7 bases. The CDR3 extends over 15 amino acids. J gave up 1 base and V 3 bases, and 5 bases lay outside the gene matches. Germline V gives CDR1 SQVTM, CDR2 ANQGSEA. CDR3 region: CSVDPGQLNTGELFF. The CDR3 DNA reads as TGCAGCGTTGACCCGGGACAGTTGAACACCGGGGAGCTGTTTTTT.

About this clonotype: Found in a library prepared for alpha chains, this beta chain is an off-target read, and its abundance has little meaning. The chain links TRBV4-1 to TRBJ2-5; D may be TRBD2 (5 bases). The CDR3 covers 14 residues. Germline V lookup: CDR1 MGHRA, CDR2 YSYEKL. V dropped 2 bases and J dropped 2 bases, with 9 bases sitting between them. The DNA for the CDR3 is TGCGCCAGCAGCCAAAGGACGGGGCAAGAGACCCAGTACTTC. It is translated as CASSQRTGQETQYF.

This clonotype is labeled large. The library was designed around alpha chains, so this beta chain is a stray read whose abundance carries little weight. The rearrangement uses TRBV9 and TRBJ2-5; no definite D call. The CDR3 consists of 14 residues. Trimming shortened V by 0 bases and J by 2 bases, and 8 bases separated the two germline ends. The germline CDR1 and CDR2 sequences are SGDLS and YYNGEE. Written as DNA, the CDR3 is TGTGCCAGCAGCGTAGCTTTAAGTCAAGAGACCCAGTACTTC. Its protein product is CASSVALSQETQYF.

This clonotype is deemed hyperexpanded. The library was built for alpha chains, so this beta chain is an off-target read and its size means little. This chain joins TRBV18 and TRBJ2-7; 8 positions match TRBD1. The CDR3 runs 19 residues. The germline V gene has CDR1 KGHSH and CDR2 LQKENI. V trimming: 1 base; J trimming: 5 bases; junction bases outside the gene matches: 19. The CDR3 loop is CASSPRGFGRRTGSDEQYF. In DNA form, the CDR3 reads TGTGCCAGCTCACCACGCGGTTTCGGTCGCCGGACAGGGAGCGACGAGCAGTACTTC.

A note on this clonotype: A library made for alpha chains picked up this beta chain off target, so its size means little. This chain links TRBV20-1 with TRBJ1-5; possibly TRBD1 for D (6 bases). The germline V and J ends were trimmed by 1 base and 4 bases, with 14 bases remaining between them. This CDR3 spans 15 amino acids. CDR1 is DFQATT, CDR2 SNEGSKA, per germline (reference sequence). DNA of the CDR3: TGCAGTGCTAGAGTAGGGGGGACACGGAATCAGCCCCAGCATTTT. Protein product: CSARVGGTRNQPQHF.

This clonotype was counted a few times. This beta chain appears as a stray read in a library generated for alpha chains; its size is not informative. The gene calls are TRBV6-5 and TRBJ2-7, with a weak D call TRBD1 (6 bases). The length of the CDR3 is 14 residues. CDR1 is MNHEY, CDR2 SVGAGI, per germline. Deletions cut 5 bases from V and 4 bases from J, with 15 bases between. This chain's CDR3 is CASSRWPGVYEQYF. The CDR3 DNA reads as TGTGCCAGCAGTCGTTGGCCAGGGGTGTACGAGCAGTACTTC.

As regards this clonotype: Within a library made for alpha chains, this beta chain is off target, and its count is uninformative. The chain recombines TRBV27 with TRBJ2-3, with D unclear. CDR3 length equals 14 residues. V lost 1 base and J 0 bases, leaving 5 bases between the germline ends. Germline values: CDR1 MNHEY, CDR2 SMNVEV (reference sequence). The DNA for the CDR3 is TGTGCCAGCAGTTTATATGACAGCACAGATACGCAGTATTTT. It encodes CASSLYDSTDTQYF.